A selection of T cell receptor beta chains follows, all from one sample in a study of regulatory T cells in long-lasting Graves disease. TCRdb re-called the multiplex PCR reads with MiXCR, one entry per CDR3 protein. The sample shows 350,000 to 400,000 distinct CDR3 sequences, around 15% of them seen only once. The material sequenced was peripheral blood mononuclear cells (PBMCs), taken at new diagnosis, from a patient treated with antithyroid drugs. The receptors were gathered from a female donor with Graves disease. CDR3s include the opening cysteine and the closing phenylalanine or tryptophan. A D gene is named only where the DNA matches it firmly. Expanded clones are given a class, and other clones once, few, many or no size at all.

D: .
V: TRBV7-6
J: TRBJ2-4
size: many
CDR3: CARGQEVSAKNIQYF
DNA: TGTGCCAGGGGGCAGGAAGTCTCCGCCAAAAACATTCAGTACTTC

D: TRBD2
V: TRBV6-5
J: TRBJ2-3
size: many
CDR3: CASSSLAGGRPGTDTQYF
DNA: TGTGCCAGCAGTTCACTAGCGGGAGGCCGCCCGGGCACAGATACGCAGTATTTT

D: .
V: TRBV5-5
J: TRBJ2-5
size: many
CDR3: CASSLGNTQGWQETQYF
DNA: TGTGCCAGCAGCCTGGGCAATACTCAGGGCTGGCAAGAGACCCAGTACTTC

D: .
V: TRBV7-9
J: TRBJ2-7
size: once
CDR3: CASSLGAGSYEQYF
DNA: TGTGCCAGCAGCTTAGGTGCAGGTTCCTACGAGCAGTACTTC

D: .
V: TRBV6-2/TRBV6-3
J: TRBJ1-5
size: many
CDR3: CASSHPTEVGQPQHF
DNA: TGTGCCAGCAGCCACCCAACAGAGGTCGGTCAGCCCCAGCATTTT

D: TRBD1
V: TRBV19
J: TRBJ1-1
size: many
CDR3: CATKHKGAAFF
DNA: TGTGCCACGAAACATAAGGGGGCGGCTTTCTTT

D: TRBD1
V: TRBV27
J: TRBJ1-4
size: many
CDR3: CASSPGLGTGKLFF
DNA: TGTGCCAGCAGTCCAGGTCTGGGGACAGGAAAACTGTTTTTT

D: .
V: TRBV19
J: TRBJ1-1
size: many
CDR3: CASTAGSELTEAFF
DNA: TGTGCCAGTACCGCGGGGTCTGAACTTACCGAAGCTTTCTTT

D: TRBD2
V: TRBV27
J: TRBJ2-1
size: .
CDR3: CASSLSKGLAGSYDEQFF
DNA: TGTGCCAGCAGTTTATCGAAGGGCCTAGCGGGAAGCTACGATGAGCAGTTCTTC

D: .
V: TRBV5-1
J: TRBJ2-3
size: many
CDR3: CASSLAYLMASTDTQYF
DNA: TGCGCCAGCAGCTTGGCCTATTTGATGGCTAGCACAGATACGCAGTATTTT

D: TRBD2
V: TRBV11-2
J: TRBJ2-7
size: .
CDR3: CASSFSSGSASSYEQYF
DNA: TGTGCCAGCAGCTTTTCTAGCGGGAGTGCGAGTTCCTACGAGCAGTACTTC

D: .
V: TRBV15
J: TRBJ1-2
size: many
CDR3: CATSRVTDYGYTF
DNA: TGTGCCACCAGCAGAGTTACAGACTATGGCTACACCTTC

D: TRBD1
V: TRBV3-1
J: TRBJ1-1
size: .
CDR3: CASSPKRTGVSRAFF
DNA: TGTGCCAGCAGCCCTAAGAGGACAGGGGTCAGCCGAGCTTTCTTT

D: .
V: TRBV4-1
J: TRBJ2-1
size: many
CDR3: CASSQEGRVNEQFF
DNA: TGCGCCAGCAGCCAAGAAGGCAGGGTTAATGAGCAGTTCTTC

D: .
V: TRBV20-1
J: TRBJ2-3
size: many
CDR3: CSAPVLMGWGPTSTDTQYF
DNA: TGCAGTGCTCCGGTTCTGATGGGGTGGGGACCGACTAGCACAGATACGCAGTATTTT

D: .
V: TRBV7-2
J: TRBJ2-1
size: many
CDR3: CASSHAWEQFF
DNA: TGTGCCAGCAGCCACGCTTGGGAGCAGTTCTTC

D: .
V: TRBV7-2
J: TRBJ1-2
size: .
CDR3: CASSLEFSAYYGYTF
DNA: TGTGCCAGCAGCCTAGAGTTTTCCGCGTACTATGGCTACACCTTC

D: .
V: TRBV24-1
J: TRBJ1-5
size: many
CDR3: CATSDANSYQPQHF
DNA: TGTGCCACCAGTGATGCTAACTCATATCAGCCCCAGCATTTT

D: .
V: TRBV18
J: TRBJ2-1
size: many
CDR3: CASSPEGLPYNEQFF
DNA: TGTGCCAGCTCACCTGAGGGCCTTCCCTACAATGAGCAGTTCTTC

D: TRBD1
V: TRBV10-3
J: TRBJ1-2
size: .
CDR3: CAINPGTANYGYTF
DNA: TGTGCCATCAATCCCGGGACAGCGAACTATGGCTACACCTTC

D: TRBD1
V: TRBV12-3/TRBV12-4
J: TRBJ1-2
size: many
CDR3: CASSFLGGRGSDGYTF
DNA: TGTGCCAGCAGTTTCCTTGGTGGCAGGGGGAGTGATGGCTACACCTTC

D: .
V: TRBV15
J: TRBJ1-1
size: .
CDR3: CATSGRGWQGKGTTEAFF
DNA: TGTGCCACCAGCGGGAGGGGTTGGCAGGGGAAGGGGACCACTGAAGCTTTCTTT

D: .
V: TRBV28
J: TRBJ2-3
size: .
CDR3: CASSLLYRAYHTDTQYF
DNA: TGTGCCAGCAGTTTATTGTACAGAGCCTACCACACAGATACGCAGTATTTT

D: TRBD2
V: TRBV19
J: TRBJ2-1
size: few
CDR3: CASSNLLAGTYNEQFF
DNA: TGTGCCAGTAGTAACTTACTAGCGGGAACATACAATGAGCAGTTCTTC

D: .
V: TRBV6-2/TRBV6-3
J: TRBJ1-2
size: many
CDR3: CASTLSGRSYGYTF
DNA: TGTGCCAGCACCCTTTCCGGACGGAGCTATGGCTACACCTTC

D: TRBD2
V: TRBV12-3/TRBV12-4
J: TRBJ2-1
size: few
CDR3: CASSPRGGNEQFF
DNA: TGTGCCAGCAGCCCTCGGGGGGGCAATGAGCAGTTCTTC

D: .
V: TRBV6-1
J: TRBJ2-7
size: many
CDR3: CASSQEGSYEQYF
DNA: TGTGCCAGCTCCCAGGAGGGCTCCTACGAGCAGTACTTC

D: .
V: TRBV13
J: TRBJ2-1
size: many
CDR3: CASSLEASRSEQFF
DNA: TGTGCCAGCAGCTTAGAGGCTAGCAGGAGTGAGCAGTTCTTC

D: .
V: TRBV6-5
J: TRBJ1-2
size: many
CDR3: CASSYGPEITYGYTF
DNA: TGTGCCAGCAGTTACGGTCCAGAGATAACCTATGGCTACACCTTC

D: TRBD2
V: TRBV27
J: TRBJ2-1
size: .
CDR3: CASREEHEQFF
DNA: TGTGCCAGCCGGGAGGAACATGAGCAGTTCTTC

D: .
V: TRBV12-3/TRBV12-4
J: TRBJ1-3
size: .
CDR3: CASSLWRGGYRNTIYF
DNA: TGTGCCAGCAGTTTATGGAGGGGGGGCTATCGAAACACCATATATTTT

D: .
V: TRBV5-1
J: TRBJ2-3
size: many
CDR3: CASSSWGSGSSTDTQYF
DNA: TGCGCCAGCAGCTCCTGGGGGAGCGGGTCTAGCACAGATACGCAGTATTTT

D: TRBD2
V: TRBV5-1
J: TRBJ2-5
size: .
CDR3: CASSFGGARETQYF
DNA: TGCGCCAGCAGCTTCGGGGGGGCCAGAGAGACCCAGTACTTC

D: .
V: TRBV2
J: TRBJ2-5
size: many
CDR3: CASSAGVWETQYF
DNA: TGTGCCAGCAGCGCAGGGGTATGGGAGACCCAGTACTTC

D: TRBD1
V: TRBV30
J: TRBJ1-2
size: many
CDR3: CAFPGTAHGYTF
DNA: TGTGCCTTCCCCGGGACAGCGCATGGCTACACCTTC

D: .
V: TRBV29-1
J: TRBJ1-5
size: many
CDR3: CSVGDTMGNQPQHF
DNA: TGCAGCGTTGGGGACACTATGGGGAATCAGCCCCAGCATTTT

D: .
V: TRBV7-9
J: TRBJ1-3
size: .
CDR3: CASSLGRYSGNTIYF
DNA: TGTGCCAGCAGTTTGGGACGGTACTCTGGAAACACCATATATTTT

D: .
V: TRBV19
J: TRBJ1-3
size: .
CDR3: CASSPSTLPAGNTIYF
DNA: TGTGCCAGTAGTCCGTCGACCCTACCGGCTGGAAACACCATATATTTT

D: .
V: TRBV7-2
J: TRBJ1-1
size: few
CDR3: CASSASSDGSEAFF
DNA: TGTGCCAGCAGCGCCTCTTCGGACGGCTCTGAAGCTTTCTTT

D: TRBD1
V: TRBV7-9
J: TRBJ2-3
size: many
CDR3: CASSLTLWTGVPDTQYF
DNA: TGTGCCAGCAGCCTCACATTATGGACAGGGGTCCCAGATACGCAGTATTTT

D: .
V: TRBV20-1
J: TRBJ2-7
size: many
CDR3: CSARRGLNYEQYF
DNA: TGCAGTGCCCGAAGAGGATTAAACTACGAGCAGTACTTC

D: TRBD2
V: TRBV29-1
J: TRBJ2-1
size: .
CDR3: CSVERRGDPYNEQFF
DNA: TGCAGCGTTGAGAGACGGGGGGACCCCTACAATGAGCAGTTCTTC

D: .
V: TRBV6-1
J: TRBJ1-2
size: many
CDR3: CALKRGRGDRGYTF
DNA: TGTGCCCTTAAGAGGGGAAGGGGGGACCGGGGCTACACCTTC

D: .
V: TRBV5-5
J: TRBJ1-1
size: many
CDR3: CASTDGALRQNTEAFF
DNA: TGTGCCAGCACCGATGGGGCTCTAAGACAGAACACTGAAGCTTTCTTT

D: TRBD2
V: TRBV7-2
J: TRBJ2-1
size: many
CDR3: CASSLRASGIYNEQFF
DNA: TGTGCCAGCAGCTTACGGGCTAGCGGGATTTACAATGAGCAGTTCTTC

D: .
V: TRBV12-3/TRBV12-4
J: TRBJ2-3
size: many
CDR3: CASSLRDAQYF
DNA: TGTGCCAGCAGTTTACGGGACGCGCAGTATTTT

D: .
V: TRBV10-2
J: TRBJ2-1
size: few
CDR3: CASSEGFEQFF
DNA: TGCGCCAGCAGTGAAGGGTTTGAGCAGTTCTTC

D: TRBD2
V: TRBV30
J: TRBJ2-1
size: .
CDR3: CAWSAFLLRASGRDGNEQFF
DNA: TGTGCCTGGAGTGCATTCCTCCTCCGGGCTAGCGGGAGGGATGGCAATGAGCAGTTCTTC

D: TRBD1
V: TRBV7-2
J: TRBJ2-7
size: many
CDR3: CASSMGWGQGHYEQYF
DNA: TGTGCCAGCAGCATGGGCTGGGGACAGGGTCACTACGAGCAGTACTTC

D: .
V: TRBV30
J: TRBJ1-1
size: many
CDR3: CASTRAMGNTEAFF
DNA: TGTGCCTCGACTAGAGCCATGGGGAACACTGAAGCTTTCTTT

D: TRBD1
V: TRBV28
J: TRBJ2-7
size: .
CDR3: CASSFRTGDGYF
DNA: TGTGCCAGCAGTTTCAGGACAGGGGATGGGTACTTC

D: .
V: TRBV19
J: TRBJ2-1
size: .
CDR3: CASSPLYGGLGSYNEQFF
DNA: TGTGCCAGTAGTCCCCTTTATGGGGGGCTCGGCTCCTACAATGAGCAGTTCTTC